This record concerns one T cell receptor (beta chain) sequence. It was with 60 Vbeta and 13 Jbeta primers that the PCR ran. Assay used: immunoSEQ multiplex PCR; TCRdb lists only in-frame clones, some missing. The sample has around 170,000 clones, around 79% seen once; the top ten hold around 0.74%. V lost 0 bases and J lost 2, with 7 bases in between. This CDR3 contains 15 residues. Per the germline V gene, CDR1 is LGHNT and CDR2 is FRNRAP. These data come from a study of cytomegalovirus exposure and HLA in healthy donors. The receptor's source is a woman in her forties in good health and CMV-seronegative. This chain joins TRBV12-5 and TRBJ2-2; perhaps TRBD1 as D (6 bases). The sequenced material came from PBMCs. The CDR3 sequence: CASGLVQGNTGELFF. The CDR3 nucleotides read TGTGCTAGTGGTTTGGTACAGGGAAACACCGGGGAGCTGTTTTTT.